One sample yielded the 22 T cell receptor beta chains listed below, sequenced in a study of CD8+CD57+ T cells in acquired aplastic anemia. Profiling that covered TCR beta VDJ and CDR3 relied on genomic DNA as its template. TCRdb reanalysed the reads using MiXCR and keeps one entry per CDR3 protein. The data show about 190,000 distinct CDR3 sequences, approximately 52% seen once. What was sequenced was sorted CD4+, CD8+, or CD8+CD57+ T cells (not recorded which) from PBMCs. These receptors were taken from a human donor in good health, serving as a control.

This clonotype has just one count. The chain links TRBV19 to TRBJ1-5; TRBD1 matches at 9 bases. The CDR3 is made up of 14 amino acids. V was clipped by 7 bases and J by 6 bases; unmatched bases: 7. Germline V CDR1 and CDR2: LNHDA, SQIVND (reference sequence). The CDR3 here is CASTIGQGSQPQHF. In DNA form, the CDR3 reads TGTGCCAGTACGATAGGACAGGGGAGTCAGCCCCAGCATTTT.

The rearrangement links TRBV3-1 to TRBJ1-6; the D gene is possibly TRBD1 (6 bases). Germline V gives CDR1 LGHDT, CDR2 YNNKEL (reference sequence). The CDR3 length is 19 residues. V was pared by 1 base and J by 5 bases, with 21 bases between. This CDR3 is CASSQAPIGTMIHNSPLHF. CDR3 coding DNA: TGTGCCAGCAGCCAAGCTCCAATCGGGACAATGATTCATAATTCACCCCTCCACTTT.

The chain is built from TRBV10-3 and TRBJ1-6; a weak D match, TRBD1 (5 bases). The V gene lost 2 bases and the J gene lost 6 bases, with 8 bases spanning the gap. The CDR3 loop spans 14 amino acids. Germline CDR1 reads ENHRY; CDR2 reads SYGVKD. Written as DNA, the CDR3 is TGTGCCATCAGTGAGGGGACTTTTAATTCACCCCTCCACTTT. Residues: CAISEGTFNSPLHF.

The chain uses TRBV19 and TRBJ2-5, with a possible D match to TRBD2 (6 bases). Germline loops: CDR1 LNHDA, CDR2 SQIVND (reference sequence). V dropped 3 bases and J dropped 6 bases, with 14 bases sitting between them. The CDR3 sequence is 14 residues long. Here the CDR3 DNA reads TGTGCCAGTAGTATTGTAGGAGGGGCGCAGACCCAGTACTTC. This codes for CASSIVGGAQTQYF.

This chain connects TRBV7-1 to TRBJ2-7; D perhaps matches TRBD2 (6 bases). TRBV7-1 is an ORF; its function is uncertain. V was cut by 2 bases and J by 0 bases, with 11 bases left in between. The CDR3 sequence is 15 residues long. DNA for the CDR3: TGTGCCAGCAGCTCACGGGGGACCGACTCCTACGAGCAGTACTTC. This translates into CASSSRGTDSYEQYF.

The chain recombines TRBV19 with TRBJ1-5; D is ambiguous. The CDR3 has 15 amino acids. Germline CDR1 LNHDA, CDR2 SQIVND (reference sequence). Trimming took off 2 bases at V and 5 bases at J, with 13 bases between the two ends. The CDR3 sequence is CASSISGRPDQPQHF. CDR3 coding DNA: TGTGCCAGTAGTATAAGCGGCCGGCCGGATCAGCCCCAGCATTTT. Looking up the rest from reference TRBV19 and TRBJ1-5 gives the full variable domain: DGGITQSPKYLFRKEGQNVTLSCEQNLNHDAMYWYRQDPGQGLRLIYYSQIVNDFQKGDIAEGYSVSREKKESFPLTVTSAQKNPTAFYLCASSISGRPDQPQHFGDGTRLSIL.

Many counts were recorded for this clonotype. The genes are TRBV10-3 and TRBJ2-1; 12 bases are a match to TRBD2. Germline assignment: CDR1 ENHRY and CDR2 SYGVKD. Trimming at V came to 6 bases and at J to 1 base, leaving 4 bases not matched to a gene. This CDR3 has 16 residues. The CDR3 DNA reads TGTGCCATCAGCCCTAGCGGGGGGGCTTCCTACAATGAGCAGTTCTTC. Its protein product is CAISPSGGASYNEQFF.

Many counts were recorded for this clonotype. CDR3 region: CATSDRPADTQYF. CDR3 DNA: TGTGCCACCAGTGATCGACCGGCAGATACGCAGTATTTT. This sequence joins TRBV24-1 and TRBJ2-3; no definite D call. V lost 3 bases to trimming and J lost 4 bases, with 7 bases between them. This CDR3 comprises 13 residues. Germline CDR1 KGHDR, CDR2 SFDVKD.

This clonotype appeared many times. Here the CDR3 DNA reads TGTGCCAGCAGCCTTGTGGGGCAGGAGGATGTTTTTGGAGTCTATGGCTACACCTTC. Its protein product is CASSLVGQEDVFGVYGYTF. The chain uses TRBV9 and TRBJ1-2, with D possibly matching TRBD1 (5 bases). The V end was cut by 4 bases, the J end by 4 bases, with 29 bases between. The CDR3 totals 19 residues. Germline CDR1 reads SGDLS; CDR2 reads YYNGEE.

The rearrangement links TRBV29-1 to TRBJ1-1; TRBD1 is a possible D gene (6 bases). The V gene's germline CDR1 is SQVTM and CDR2 ANQGSEA. V was trimmed by 4 bases and J by 0 bases, leaving 15 bases between them. This CDR3 is 15 amino acids long. In DNA form, the CDR3 reads TGCAGCGTTGCCCAAGCGGGGGGGCTGAACACTGAAGCTTTCTTT. Its translation: CSVAQAGGLNTEAFF.

This chain joins TRBV29-1 and TRBJ2-7, with 7 bases matching TRBD1. The CDR3 sequence is 12 residues long. The trim removed 3 bases at V and 5 bases at J, leaving 4 bases unmatched. Per the germline V gene, CDR1 is SQVTM and CDR2 is ANQGSEA. The CDR3 is CSVETGFNEQYF. The CDR3, as DNA: TGCAGCGTTGAGACAGGGTTCAACGAGCAGTACTTC.

This clonotype came up many times. The chain joins TRBV19 to TRBJ1-1; D gene uncertain. Germline assignment: CDR1 LNHDA and CDR2 SQIVND (reference sequence). The CDR3 sequence is 13 residues long. Trimming took off 0 bases at V and 1 base at J, with 3 bases between the two ends. The CDR3 DNA sequence: TGTGCCAGTAGTATAGACAGGAACACTGAAGCTTTCTTT. Its translation is CASSIDRNTEAFF.

With regard to this clonotype: Given a much more abundant clone one base away, this may be a read error. The genes are TRBV28 and TRBJ2-3; TRBD2 agrees at 8 bases. Per the germline V gene, CDR1 is MDHEN and CDR2 is SYDVKM. Trimming cost V 8 bases and J 6 bases; bases outside gene matches: 13. The CDR3 spans 15 residues. CDR3 nucleotides: TGTGCCAGCCCCCGATCAGGGACTAGATCTGATACGCAGTATTTT. Its protein is CASPRSGTRSDTQYF.

The gene calls are TRBV19 and TRBJ2-3; 14 bases map to TRBD2. Trimming took 5 bases from V and 0 from J; bases not matched to a gene: 7. Per germline, CDR1 LNHDA and CDR2 SQIVND (reference sequence). The CDR3 runs 18 residues. The DNA of the CDR3 is TGTGCCAGTAGTTTAACGACTAGCGGGGGGGCCAGCACAGATACGCAGTATTTT. Encoded protein: CASSLTTSGGASTDTQYF. Full variable domain (missing parts from reference TRBV19 and TRBJ2-3): DGGITQSPKYLFRKEGQNVTLSCEQNLNHDAMYWYRQDPGQGLRLIYYSQIVNDFQKGDIAEGYSVSREKKESFPLTVTSAQKNPTAFYLCASSLTTSGGASTDTQYFGPGTRLTVL.

The chain joins TRBV20-1 to TRBJ2-7, with 10 nucleotides matching TRBD1. The V segment lost 1 base and the J segment 0 bases; nucleotides outside the gene matches: 3. CDR1 is DFQATT and CDR2 is SNEGSKA in the germline V gene (reference sequence). The CDR3 is made up of 15 amino acids. DNA of the CDR3: TGCAGTGCTAGAGTGGGGACAGGGGTCTCCTACGAGCAGTACTTC. Its protein product is CSARVGTGVSYEQYF.

This clonotype was seen just once. The chain links TRBV10-3 to TRBJ1-2; D unresolved. Germline loops: CDR1 ENHRY, CDR2 SYGVKD. This CDR3 contains 16 residues. With 0 bases removed from V and 0 bases from J, the gap between germline ends came to 11 bases. The CDR3 spells CAISESLGSTNYGYTF. Written as DNA, the CDR3 is TGTGCCATCAGTGAGTCGTTAGGGTCGACTAACTATGGCTACACCTTC.

V and J are TRBV2 and TRBJ2-1; unclear D gene. CDR3 length equals 16 residues. CDR1 and CDR2 (germline): SNHLY, FYNNEI. Trimming took off 2 bases at V and 1 base at J, with 12 bases between the two ends. The DNA for the CDR3 is TGTGCCAGCAGTGAAAGTGCGGCTTTGTCCTACAATGAGCAGTTCTTC. It specifies CASSESAALSYNEQFF.

A note on this clonotype: Since the CDR3 does not end with the conserved phenylalanine or tryptophan, this likely comes from a read error. The chain is built from TRBV30 and TRBJ1-2, with D possibly matching TRBD1 (5 bases). The germline V gene encodes CDR1 GTSNPN and CDR2 SVGIG (reference sequence). Trimming took off 2 bases at V and 0 bases at J, with 16 bases between the two ends. The CDR3 is 16 residues long. CDR3 nucleotide sequence: TGTGCCTGGAGTAACGAAACAGGCCAAGCTAACTATGGCTACACCCTC. Its protein product is CAWSNETGQANYGYTL.

The chain joins TRBV29-1 to TRBJ2-3; D is possibly TRBD1 (6 bases). The germline V and J ends were trimmed by 2 bases and 2 bases, with 14 bases remaining between them. Germline V lookup: CDR1 SQVTM, CDR2 ANQGSEA. The CDR3 is 15 residues long. The chain's CDR3 is CSVEPPQGNTDTQYF. The CDR3, as DNA: TGCAGCGTTGAACCCCCGCAGGGGAACACAGATACGCAGTATTTT.

The V call is TRBV11-2, the J call TRBJ2-1, with 12 bases lining up with TRBD2. The CDR3 consists of 13 residues. After removal of 5 bases from V and 10 bases from J, the junction contained 3 bases not matched to a gene. The germline CDR1 and CDR2 sequences are SGHAT and FQNNGV. As DNA, the CDR3 is TGTGCCAGCAGCCCGACTAGCGGGGGAGAGCAGTTCTTC. Its protein product is CASSPTSGGEQFF. The full variable domain, completed using reference TRBV11-2 and TRBJ2-1, is EAGVAQSPRYKIIEKRQSVAFWCNPISGHATLYWYQQILGQGPKLLIQFQNNGVVDDSQLPKDRFSAERLKGVDSTLKIQPAKLEDSAVYLCASSPTSGGEQFFGPGTRLTVL.

This clonotype was seen more than once but under ten times. The CDR3 bases are TGTGCCATCGGGGAGGTCCCACCCCTCCACTTT. It is translated as CAIGEVPPLHF. This chain links TRBV10-3 with TRBJ1-6, with D hard to call. CDR1 is ENHRY, CDR2 SYGVKD, per germline. CDR3 length: 11 amino acids. V shed 8 bases and J shed 11 bases, with 10 bases lying between them.

This clonotype came up many times. The chain is built from TRBV6-2 or TRBV6-3 and TRBJ2-7; 7 positions match TRBD2. V lost 2 bases, J lost 3 bases, and 10 bases stayed unmatched. Germline-derived CDR1 and CDR2 are MNHEY and SVGEGT. There are 16 residues in the CDR3. The CDR3 loop reads CASSYDGRGGIYEQYF. The CDR3 bases are TGTGCCAGCAGTTACGATGGGCGGGGAGGGATCTACGAGCAGTACTTC.